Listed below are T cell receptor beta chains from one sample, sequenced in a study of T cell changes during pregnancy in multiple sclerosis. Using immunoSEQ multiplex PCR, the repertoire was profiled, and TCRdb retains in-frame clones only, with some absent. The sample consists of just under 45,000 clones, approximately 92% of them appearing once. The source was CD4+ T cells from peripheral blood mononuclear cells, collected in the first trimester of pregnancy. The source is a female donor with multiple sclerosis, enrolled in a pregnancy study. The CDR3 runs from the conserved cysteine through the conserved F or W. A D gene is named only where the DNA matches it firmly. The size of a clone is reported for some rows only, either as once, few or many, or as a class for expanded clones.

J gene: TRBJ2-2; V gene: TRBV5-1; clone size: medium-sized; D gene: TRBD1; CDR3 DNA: TGCGCCAGCAGCCCCTACAGGGGGGCTTACACCGGGGAGCTGTTTTTT; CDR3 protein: CASSPYRGAYTGELFF
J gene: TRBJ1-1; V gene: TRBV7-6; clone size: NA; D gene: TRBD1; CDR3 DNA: TGTGCCAGCAGCCTCGACAGGGGAGGAAACACTGAAGCTTTCTTT; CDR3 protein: CASSLDRGGNTEAFF
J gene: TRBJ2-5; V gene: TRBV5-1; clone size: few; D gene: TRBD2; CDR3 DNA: TGCGCCAGCAGCGGAACTAGCGGCGAATTTAGGGAGACCCAGTACTTC; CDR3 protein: CASSGTSGEFRETQYF
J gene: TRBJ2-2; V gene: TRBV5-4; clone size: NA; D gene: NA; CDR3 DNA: TGTGCCAGCAGCCAAGAGGGATTTGGGACCGGGGAGCTGTTTTTT; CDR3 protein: CASSQEGFGTGELFF
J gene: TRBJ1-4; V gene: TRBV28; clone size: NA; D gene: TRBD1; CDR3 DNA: TGTGCCAGCAGAGAAACGGGACAGGGGAATGAAAAACTGTTTTTT; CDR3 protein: CASRETGQGNEKLFF
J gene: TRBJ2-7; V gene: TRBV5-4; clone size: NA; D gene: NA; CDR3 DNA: TGTGCCAGCAGCTTGGATAACAGGCGTCCCTACGAGCAGTACTTC; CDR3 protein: CASSLDNRRPYEQYF
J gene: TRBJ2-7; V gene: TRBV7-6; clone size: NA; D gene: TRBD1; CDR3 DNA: TGTGCCAGCAGCATCCGGGACAGGGTCGACGAGCAGTACTTC; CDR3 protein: CASSIRDRVDEQYF
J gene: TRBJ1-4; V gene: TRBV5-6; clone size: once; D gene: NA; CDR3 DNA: TGTGCCAGCAGCCCCTCCGACAGAAATGAAAAACTGTTTTTT; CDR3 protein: CASSPSDRNEKLFF
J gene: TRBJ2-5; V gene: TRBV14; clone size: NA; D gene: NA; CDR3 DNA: TGTGCCAGCAGCCGCAACCCTTACAGGAGTCATCACTTC; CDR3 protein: CASSRNPYRSHHF
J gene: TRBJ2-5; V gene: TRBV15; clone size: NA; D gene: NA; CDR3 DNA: TGTGCCACCTCTACGATGGGGCGGGAGACCCAGTACTTC; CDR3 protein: CATSTMGRETQYF
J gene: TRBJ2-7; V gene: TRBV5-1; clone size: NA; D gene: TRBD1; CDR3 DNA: TGCGCCAGCTCCACCGACAGGGGGTTCTACGAGCAGTACTTC; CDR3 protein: CASSTDRGFYEQYF
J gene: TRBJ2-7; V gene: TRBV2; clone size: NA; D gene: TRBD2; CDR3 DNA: TGTGCCAGCAGTGAAACTCGACTAGCGGTCTACGAGCAGTACTTC; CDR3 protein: CASSETRLAVYEQYF
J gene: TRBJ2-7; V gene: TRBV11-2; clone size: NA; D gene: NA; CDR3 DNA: TGTGCCAGCAGCTTAGTGTTCAGAGCCCTAGCCGAGCAGTACTTC; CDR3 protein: CASSLVFRALAEQYF
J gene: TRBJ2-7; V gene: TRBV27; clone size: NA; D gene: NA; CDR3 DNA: TGTGCCAGCAGTTCACAGGGTCCCTACGAGCAGTACTTC; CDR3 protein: CASSSQGPYEQYF
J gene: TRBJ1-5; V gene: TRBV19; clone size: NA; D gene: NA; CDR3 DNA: TGTGCCAGCTTTGCAGGGGTGAGTGGCAATCAGCCCCAGCATTTT; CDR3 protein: CASFAGVSGNQPQHF
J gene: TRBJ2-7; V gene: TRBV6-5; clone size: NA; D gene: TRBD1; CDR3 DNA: TGTGCCAGCAGTTACGGACAGGGGGCTTGGCAGTACTTC; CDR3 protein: CASSYGQGAWQYF
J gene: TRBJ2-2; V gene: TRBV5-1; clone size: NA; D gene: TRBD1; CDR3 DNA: TGCGCCAGCAGCTCCCCCCCTGACAGGGGAACGGACGGGGAGCTGTTTTTT; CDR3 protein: CASSSPPDRGTDGELFF
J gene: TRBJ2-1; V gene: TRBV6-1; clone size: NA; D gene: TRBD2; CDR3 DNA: TGTGCCAGCAGTGAAGATTTAGCGGGAGGGCCCCTTGATGAGCAGTTCTTC; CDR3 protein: CASSEDLAGGPLDEQFF
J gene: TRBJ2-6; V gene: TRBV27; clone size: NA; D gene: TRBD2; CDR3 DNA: TGTGCCAGCAGTGCGCAGCGGGGGACTGGGGCCAACGTCCTGACTTTC; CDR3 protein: CASSAQRGTGANVLTF
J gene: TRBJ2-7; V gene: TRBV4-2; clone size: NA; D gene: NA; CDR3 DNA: TGTGCCAGCAGCCAAGGGGTTGCAGGGGAGCAGTACTTC; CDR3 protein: CASSQGVAGEQYF
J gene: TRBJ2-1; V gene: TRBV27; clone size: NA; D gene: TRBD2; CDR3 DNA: TGTGCCAGCAGTTGGACTAGCGGGAGAGGGTCCTACAATGAGCAGTTCTTC; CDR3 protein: CASSWTSGRGSYNEQFF
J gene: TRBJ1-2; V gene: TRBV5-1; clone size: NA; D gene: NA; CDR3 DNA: TGCGCCAGCAGCTTGGTATCCGTGAACTATGGCTACACCTTC; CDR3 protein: CASSLVSVNYGYTF
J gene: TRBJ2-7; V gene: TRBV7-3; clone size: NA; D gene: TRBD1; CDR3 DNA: TGTGCCAGCAGCTTCCGGGACAGGGGGCAACAGGGGCAGTACTTC; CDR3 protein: CASSFRDRGQQGQYF
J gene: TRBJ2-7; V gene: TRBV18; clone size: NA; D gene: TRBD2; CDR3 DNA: TGTGCCAGCTCAGGGGGACTAGGTTTCGAGCAGTACTTC; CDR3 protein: CASSGGLGFEQYF
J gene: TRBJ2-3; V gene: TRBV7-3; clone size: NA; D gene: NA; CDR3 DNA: TGTGCCAGCAGCCAGGGCCCTCAGAGGAGCACAGATACGCAGTATTTT; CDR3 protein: CASSQGPQRSTDTQYF
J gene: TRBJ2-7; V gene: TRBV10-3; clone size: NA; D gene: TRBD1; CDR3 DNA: TGTGCCATCAGTGAGTCGCTGACAGGGGGATCCGAGCAGTACTTC; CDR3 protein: CAISESLTGGSEQYF
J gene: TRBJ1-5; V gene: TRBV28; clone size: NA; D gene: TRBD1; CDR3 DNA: TGTGCCAGCAGTTTGACAGGGGGCTTCAATCAGCCCCAGCATTTT; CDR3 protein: CASSLTGGFNQPQHF
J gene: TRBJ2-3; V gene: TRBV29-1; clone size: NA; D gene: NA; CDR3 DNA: TGCAGCGTTGCCTTAGGCACAGATACGCAGTATTTT; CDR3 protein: CSVALGTDTQYF
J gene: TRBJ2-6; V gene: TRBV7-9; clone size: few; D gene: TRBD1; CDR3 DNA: TGTGCCAGCAGCTTAGGGGACAGGGGCGATGGGGCCAACGTCCTGACTTTC; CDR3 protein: CASSLGDRGDGANVLTF
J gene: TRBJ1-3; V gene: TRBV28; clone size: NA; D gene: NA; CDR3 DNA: TGTGCCAGCAGCCGAGGTGGCTCTGGAAACACCATATATTTT; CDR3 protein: CASSRGGSGNTIYF
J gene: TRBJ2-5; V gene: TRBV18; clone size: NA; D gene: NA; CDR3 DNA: TGTGCCAGCTCACCACCGACCCCGGAGCTCACCCAGTACTTC; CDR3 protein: CASSPPTPELTQYF
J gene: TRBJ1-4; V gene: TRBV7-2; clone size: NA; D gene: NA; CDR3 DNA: TGTGCCAGCAGCTTGGGGGGGCTTAAAAAACTGTTTTTT; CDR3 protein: CASSLGGLKKLFF
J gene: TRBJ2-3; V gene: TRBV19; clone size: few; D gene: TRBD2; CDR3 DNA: TGTGCCAGTACCTCGGGACTAGCGGGAGTTGATACGCAGTATTTT; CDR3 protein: CASTSGLAGVDTQYF
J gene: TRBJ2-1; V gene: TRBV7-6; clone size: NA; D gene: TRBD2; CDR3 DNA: TGTGCCAGCAGCTTAACTAGCGGGAGTTGGTCCTACAATGAGCAGTTCTTC; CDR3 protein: CASSLTSGSWSYNEQFF
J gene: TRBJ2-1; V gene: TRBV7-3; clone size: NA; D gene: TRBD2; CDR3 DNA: TGTGCCAGCAGCCCACTAGCGGGAGGCAATGAGCAGTTCTTC; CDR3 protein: CASSPLAGGNEQFF
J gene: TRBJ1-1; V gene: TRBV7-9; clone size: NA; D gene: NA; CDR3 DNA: TGTGCCAGCAGCTTAGTGGGCCTTGAAGCTTTCTTT; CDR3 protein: CASSLVGLEAFF
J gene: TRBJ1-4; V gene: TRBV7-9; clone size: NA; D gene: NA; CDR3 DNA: TGTGCCAGCAGCTTAGCGCTAGGTTTTTCAACTAATGAAAAACTGTTTTTT; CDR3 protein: CASSLALGFSTNEKLFF
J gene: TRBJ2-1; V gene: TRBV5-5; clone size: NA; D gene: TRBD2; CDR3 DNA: TGTGCCAGCAGCATTAGCGGGAGCCACAATGAGCAGTTCTTC; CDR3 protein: CASSISGSHNEQFF
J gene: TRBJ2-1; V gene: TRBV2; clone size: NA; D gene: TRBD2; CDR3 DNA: TGTGCCAGCAGACCGGGACTAGCGGGAGGCCATGAGCAGTTCTTC; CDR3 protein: CASRPGLAGGHEQFF
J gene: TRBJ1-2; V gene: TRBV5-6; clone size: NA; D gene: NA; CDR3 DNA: TGTGCCAGCAGCTCCCCGGGGGGCGTGGGCTATGGCTACACCTTC; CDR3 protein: CASSSPGGVGYGYTF
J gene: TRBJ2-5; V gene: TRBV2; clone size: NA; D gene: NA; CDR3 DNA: TGTGCCAGCAGGTCACGCGGGATAAGAGACACGTACTTC; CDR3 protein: CASRSRGIRDTYF
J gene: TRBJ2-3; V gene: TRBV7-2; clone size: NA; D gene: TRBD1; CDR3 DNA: TGTGCCAGCAGCTGGGGACAGGGACCCACAGATACGCAGTATTTT; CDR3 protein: CASSWGQGPTDTQYF
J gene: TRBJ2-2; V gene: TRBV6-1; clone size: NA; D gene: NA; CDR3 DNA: TGTGCCAGCAGTGAAGCGATAGTGGGCAGGGCCAACACCGGGGAGCTGTTTTTT; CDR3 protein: CASSEAIVGRANTGELFF
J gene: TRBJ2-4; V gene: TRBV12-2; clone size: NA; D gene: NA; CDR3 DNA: TGTGCAAGTCGCTTTTCCAGGGTAGCCAAAAACATTCAGTACTTC; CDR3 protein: CASRFSRVAKNIQYF
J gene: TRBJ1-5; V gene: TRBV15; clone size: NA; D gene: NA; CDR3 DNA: TGTGCCACCAGCAGACCTCGCCCGGGGGTTAGCAATCAGCCCCAGCATTTT; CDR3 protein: CATSRPRPGVSNQPQHF
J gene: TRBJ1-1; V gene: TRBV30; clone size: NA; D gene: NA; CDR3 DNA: TGTGCCTTCTTAGAAACCCGCGCTGAAGCTTTCTTT; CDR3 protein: CAFLETRAEAFF
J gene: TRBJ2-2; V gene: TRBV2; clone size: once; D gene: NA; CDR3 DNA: TGTGCCAGCAGACCAAACCGGGCCGGGGTGAACACCGGGGAGCTGTTTTTT; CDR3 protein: CASRPNRAGVNTGELFF
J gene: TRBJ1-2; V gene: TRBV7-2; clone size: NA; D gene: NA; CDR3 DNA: TGTGCCAGCAGCTTAGGAGTGGGGCGGAACATTAACTATGGCTACACCTTC; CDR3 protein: CASSLGVGRNINYGYTF
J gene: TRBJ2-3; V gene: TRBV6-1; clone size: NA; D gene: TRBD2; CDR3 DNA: TGTGCCAGCAGTGAATTTATCGGACTAGCGGGAGGGCTCACAGATACGCAGTATTTT; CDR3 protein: CASSEFIGLAGGLTDTQYF
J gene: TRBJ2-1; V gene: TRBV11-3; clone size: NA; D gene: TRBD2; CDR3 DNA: TGTGCCAGCAGCGCGGCCTCTAGCGGGTACTCCTACAATGAGCAGTTCTTC; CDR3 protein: CASSAASSGYSYNEQFF
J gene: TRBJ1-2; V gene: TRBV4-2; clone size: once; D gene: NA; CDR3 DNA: TGTGCCAGCAGCCAAGTATCTCAACAGGGAAGTGGCTACACCTTC; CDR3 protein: CASSQVSQQGSGYTF
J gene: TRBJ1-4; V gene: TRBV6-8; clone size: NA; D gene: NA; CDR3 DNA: TGTGCCAGCAGTCAGGGTAATGAAAAACTGTTTTTT; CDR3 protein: CASSQGNEKLFF
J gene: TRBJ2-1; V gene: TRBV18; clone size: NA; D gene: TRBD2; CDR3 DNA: TGTGCCAGCTCACCACCCTCTGGACTAGACTCCTACAATGAGCAGTTCTTC; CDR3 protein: CASSPPSGLDSYNEQFF
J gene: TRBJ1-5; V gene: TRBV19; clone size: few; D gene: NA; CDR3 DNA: TGTGCCAGTAGTACCGGGACTGAGAATCAGCCCCAGCATTTT; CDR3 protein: CASSTGTENQPQHF
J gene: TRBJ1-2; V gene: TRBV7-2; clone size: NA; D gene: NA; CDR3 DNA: TGTGCCAGCAGCTTAAGGAGATACCATAACTATGGCTACACCTTC; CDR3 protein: CASSLRRYHNYGYTF
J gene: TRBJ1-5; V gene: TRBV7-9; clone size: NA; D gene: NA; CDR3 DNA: TGTGCCAGCAGAGACGGGGAATATCAGCCCCAGCATTTT; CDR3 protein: CASRDGEYQPQHF
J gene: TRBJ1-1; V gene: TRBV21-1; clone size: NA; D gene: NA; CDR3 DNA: TGTGCCAGCAGCATAGGGACAGGGGTGGCGGACACTGAAGCTTTCTTT; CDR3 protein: CASSIGTGVADTEAFF
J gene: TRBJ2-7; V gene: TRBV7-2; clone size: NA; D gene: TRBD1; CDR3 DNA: TGTGCCAGCAGCTTTGAAAGGGGGCGGTTTTACGAGCAGTACTTC; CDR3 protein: CASSFERGRFYEQYF
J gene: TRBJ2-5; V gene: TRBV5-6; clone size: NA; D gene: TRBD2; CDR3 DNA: TGTGCCAGCAGCTTGAGTTCTGGGACTAGCGGGATGGGGGAGACCCAGTACTTC; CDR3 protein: CASSLSSGTSGMGETQYF